These T cell receptor beta chains were read from a single sample in a study of cytomegalovirus exposure and HLA in healthy donors. The assay was immunoSEQ multiplex PCR, and TCRdb's table has in-frame clones only and misses some. This repertoire includes around 63,000 clones. The source material was PBMCs. The receptors here all came from a woman aged 25-40 years in good health and CMV-seronegative. CDR3s include the opening cysteine and the closing phenylalanine or tryptophan. The D gene is left open where the match is weak.

J gene,V gene,D gene,CDR3 protein,CDR3 DNA
TRBJ2-7,TRBV5-6,-,CASSLPCKRGSYEQYF,TGTGCCAGCAGCTTGCCCTGCAAGAGGGGGTCCTACGAGCAGTACTTC
TRBJ1-2,TRBV7-9,-,CASSLLADYGYTF,TGTGCCAGCAGCTTGTTAGCAGACTATGGCTACACCTTC
TRBJ2-5,TRBV28,-,CASSLTGGEQETQYF,TGTGCCAGCAGTTTAACTGGCGGTGAGCAAGAGACCCAGTACTTC
TRBJ2-7,TRBV19,TRBD1,CASSARDRAVEQYF,TGTGCCAGTAGTGCTCGGGACAGGGCTGTGGAGCAGTACTTC
TRBJ2-7,TRBV6-1,TRBD1,CASSRGIPPYEQYF,TGTGCCAGTTCCAGGGGGATTCCCCCCTACGAGCAGTACTTC
TRBJ1-4,TRBV7-9,TRBD1,CASSFSLGGQGGEKLFF,TGTGCCAGCAGCTTCAGTCTGGGCGGACAGGGCGGTGAAAAACTGTTTTTT
TRBJ1-1,TRBV30,-,CAWIRGGNTEAFF,TGTGCCTGGATTCGCGGTGGGAACACTGAAGCTTTCTTT
TRBJ1-1,TRBV28,-,CASTYVPGMNTEAFF,TGTGCCAGCACCTACGTGCCGGGGATGAACACTGAAGCTTTCTTT
TRBJ1-2,TRBV6-5,TRBD1,CASSYPLGTGSGYTF,TGTGCCAGCAGTTACCCCCTCGGGACAGGGAGTGGCTACACCTTC
TRBJ1-2,TRBV19,-,CASSWAMDTQRLVGYTF,TGTGCCAGTAGTTGGGCCATGGACACACAGCGTCTTGTTGGCTACACCTTC
TRBJ1-1,TRBV20-1,TRBD1,CSAGTGLAFF,TGCAGTGCGGGGACAGGGCTAGCTTTCTTT
TRBJ2-2,TRBV28,TRBD2,CASGEGLYTGELFF,TGTGCCAGCGGGGAGGGACTTTACACCGGGGAGCTGTTTTTT
TRBJ1-5,TRBV7-3,-,CASSHAGRGNQPQHF,TGTGCCAGCAGCCACGCGGGGAGGGGGAATCAGCCCCAGCATTTT
TRBJ1-3,TRBV7-6,-,CASSLAGGSGNTIYF,TGTGCCAGCAGCTTAGCAGGGGGCTCTGGAAACACCATATATTTT
TRBJ2-7,TRBV28,TRBD1,CASSPGFGTDSSYEQYF,TGTGCCAGCAGCCCCGGTTTCGGGACAGACTCCTCCTACGAGCAGTACTTC
TRBJ1-5,TRBV18,TRBD1,CASSPLGTGGVVTQHF,TGTGCCAGCTCACCCCTTGGGACAGGAGGGGTAGTAACCCAGCATTTT
TRBJ1-2,TRBV6-5,-,CASSYSRNYGYTF,TGTGCCAGCAGTTATAGCAGAAACTATGGCTACACCTTC
TRBJ2-7,TRBV7-9,TRBD1,CASSSRQGSTYEQYF,TGTGCCAGCAGCTCCCGACAGGGTTCTACCTACGAGCAGTACTTC
TRBJ1-1,TRBV4-1,-,CASSHPISGVWEAFF,TGCGCCAGCAGCCACCCAATATCGGGGGTGTGGGAAGCTTTCTTT
TRBJ2-2,TRBV4-3,-,CASSQEVGGEALSVLFF,TGCGCCAGCAGCCAAGAGGTTGGCGGGGAGGCGCTGAGCGTGCTGTTTTTT
TRBJ2-5,TRBV19,-,CASPWDQGKTQYF,TGTGCCAGTCCATGGGACCAGGGGAAGACCCAGTACTTC
TRBJ2-7,TRBV7-2,TRBD2,CASSRTSGGAGYEQYF,TGTGCCAGCAGCCGGACTAGCGGGGGGGCGGGCTACGAGCAGTACTTC
TRBJ2-3,TRBV30,TRBD2,CAWGGAGGYSTDTQYF,TGTGCCTGGGGAGGAGCGGGGGGCTATAGCACAGATACGCAGTATTTT
TRBJ2-7,TRBV6-6,-,CASRFSNEQYF,TGTGCCAGCAGGTTCAGTAACGAGCAGTACTTC
TRBJ2-3,TRBV25-1,TRBD2,CASSEGLAGLGDTQYF,TGTGCCAGCAGTGAGGGACTAGCGGGCCTGGGAGATACGCAGTATTTT
TRBJ1-5,TRBV30,-,CAWRRSEGRNQPQHF,TGTGCCTGGAGGAGGTCTGAAGGCCGCAATCAGCCCCAGCATTTT
TRBJ1-1,TRBV18,-,CASSPDKIMNTEAFF,TGTGCCAGCTCCCCTGACAAGATCATGAACACTGAAGCTTTCTTT
TRBJ2-1,TRBV9,-,CASSATANSYNEQFF,TGTGCCAGCAGCGCCACAGCTAACTCCTACAATGAGCAGTTCTTC